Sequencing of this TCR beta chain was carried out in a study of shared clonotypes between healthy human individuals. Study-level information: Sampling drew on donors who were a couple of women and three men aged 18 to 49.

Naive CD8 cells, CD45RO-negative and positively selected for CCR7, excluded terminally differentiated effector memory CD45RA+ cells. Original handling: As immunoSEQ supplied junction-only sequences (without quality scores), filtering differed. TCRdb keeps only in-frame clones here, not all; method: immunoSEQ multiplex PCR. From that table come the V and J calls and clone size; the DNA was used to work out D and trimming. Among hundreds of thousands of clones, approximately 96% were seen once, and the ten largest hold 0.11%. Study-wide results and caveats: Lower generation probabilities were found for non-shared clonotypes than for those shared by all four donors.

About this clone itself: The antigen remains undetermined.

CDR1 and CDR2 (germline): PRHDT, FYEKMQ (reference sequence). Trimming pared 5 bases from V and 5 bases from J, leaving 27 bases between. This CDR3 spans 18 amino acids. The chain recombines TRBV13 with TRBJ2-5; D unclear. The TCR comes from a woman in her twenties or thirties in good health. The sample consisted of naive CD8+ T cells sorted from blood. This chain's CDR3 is CASSLAPLAGESRETQYF. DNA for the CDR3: TGTGCCAGCAGCCTCGCCCCCCTCGCTGGAGAGTCTCGGGAGACCCAGTACTTC. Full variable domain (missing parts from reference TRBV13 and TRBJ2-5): AAGVIQSPRHLIKEKRETATLKCYPIPRHDTVYWYQQGPGQDPQFLISFYEKMQSDKGSIPDRFSAQQFSDYHSELNMSSLELGDSALYFCASSLAPLAGESRETQYFGPGTRLLVL.